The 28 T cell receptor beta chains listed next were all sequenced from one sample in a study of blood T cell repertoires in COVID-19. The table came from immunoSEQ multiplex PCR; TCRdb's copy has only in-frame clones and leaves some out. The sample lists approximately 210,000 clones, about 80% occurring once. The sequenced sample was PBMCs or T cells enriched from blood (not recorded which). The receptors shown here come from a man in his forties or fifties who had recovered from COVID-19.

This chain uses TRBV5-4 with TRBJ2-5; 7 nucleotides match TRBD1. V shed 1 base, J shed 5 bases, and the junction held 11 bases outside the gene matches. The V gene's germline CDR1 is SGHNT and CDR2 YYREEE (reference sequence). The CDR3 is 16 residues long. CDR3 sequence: CASSLRQGQFGETQYF. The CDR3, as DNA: TGTGCCAGCAGCTTGCGACAGGGACAGTTTGGCGAGACCCAGTACTTC.

In nucleotides, the CDR3 is TGTGCCAGTAGTATTACGGGGGTCCCTCACGGCGCTGGGGCCAACGTCCTGACTTTC. Encoded protein: CASSITGVPHGAGANVLTF. The gene calls are TRBV19 and TRBJ2-6, with D possibly being TRBD2 (6 bases). The CDR3 is 19 residues long. The V gene lost 3 bases and the J gene lost 2 bases, with 20 bases spanning the gap. Germline lookup yields CDR1 LNHDA and CDR2 SQIVND (reference sequence).

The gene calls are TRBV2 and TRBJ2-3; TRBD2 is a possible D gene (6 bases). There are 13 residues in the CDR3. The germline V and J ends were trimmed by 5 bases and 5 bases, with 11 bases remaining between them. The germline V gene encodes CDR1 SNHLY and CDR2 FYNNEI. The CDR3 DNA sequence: TGTGCCAGCAGTAGACCGGGGGTAGATACGCAGTATTTT. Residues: CASSRPGVDTQYF.

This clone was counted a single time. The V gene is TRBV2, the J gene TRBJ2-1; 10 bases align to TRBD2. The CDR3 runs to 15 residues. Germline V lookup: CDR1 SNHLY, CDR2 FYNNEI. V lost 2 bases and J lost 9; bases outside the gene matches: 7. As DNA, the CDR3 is TGTGCCAGCAGTGAACTAGCGGGAGATTTCGGTGAGCAGTTCTTC. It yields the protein CASSELAGDFGEQFF.

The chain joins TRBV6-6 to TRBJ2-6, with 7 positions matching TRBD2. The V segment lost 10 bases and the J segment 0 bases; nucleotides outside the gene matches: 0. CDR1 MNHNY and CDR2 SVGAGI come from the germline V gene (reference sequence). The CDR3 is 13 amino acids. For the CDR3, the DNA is TGTGCCACGGGGGGCTCTGGGGCCAACGTCCTGACTTTC. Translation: CATGGSGANVLTF.

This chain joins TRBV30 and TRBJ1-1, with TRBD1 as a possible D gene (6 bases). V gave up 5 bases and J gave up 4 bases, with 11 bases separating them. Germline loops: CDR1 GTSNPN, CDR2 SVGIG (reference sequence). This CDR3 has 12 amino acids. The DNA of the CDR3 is TGTGCCTGGGGGAGCAGGGGCACTGAAGCTTTCTTT. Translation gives CAWGSRGTEAFF.

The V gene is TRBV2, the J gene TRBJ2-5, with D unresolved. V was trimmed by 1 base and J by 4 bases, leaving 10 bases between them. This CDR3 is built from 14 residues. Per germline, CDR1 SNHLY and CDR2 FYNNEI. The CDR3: CASSEGFRVETQYF. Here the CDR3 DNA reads TGTGCCAGCAGTGAAGGGTTTCGAGTAGAGACCCAGTACTTC.

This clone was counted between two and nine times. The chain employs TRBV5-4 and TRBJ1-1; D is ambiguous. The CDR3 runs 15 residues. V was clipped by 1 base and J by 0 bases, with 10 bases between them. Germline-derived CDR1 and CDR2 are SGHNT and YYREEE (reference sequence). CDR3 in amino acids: CASSLRREMNTEAFF. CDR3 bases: TGTGCCAGCAGCTTGCGGCGGGAAATGAACACTGAAGCTTTCTTT.

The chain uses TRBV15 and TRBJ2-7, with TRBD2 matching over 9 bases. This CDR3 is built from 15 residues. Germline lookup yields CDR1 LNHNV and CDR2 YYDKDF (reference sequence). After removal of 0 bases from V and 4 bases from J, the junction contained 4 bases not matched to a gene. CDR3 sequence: CATSRDQTSGYEQYF. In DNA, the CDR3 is TGTGCCACCAGCAGAGACCAGACTAGCGGTTACGAGCAGTACTTC.

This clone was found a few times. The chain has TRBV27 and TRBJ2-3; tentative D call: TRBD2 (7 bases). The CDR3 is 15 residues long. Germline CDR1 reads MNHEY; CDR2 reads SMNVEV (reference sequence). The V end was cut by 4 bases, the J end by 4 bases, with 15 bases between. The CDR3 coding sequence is TGTGCCAGCAGTTCCACTCGAGGGGGGGCAGATACGCAGTATTTT. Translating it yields CASSSTRGGADTQYF.

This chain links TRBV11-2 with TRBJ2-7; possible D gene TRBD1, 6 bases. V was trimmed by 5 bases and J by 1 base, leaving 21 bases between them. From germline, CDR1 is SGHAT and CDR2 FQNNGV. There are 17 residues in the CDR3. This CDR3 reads CASSLTTGPIGSYEQYF. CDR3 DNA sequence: TGTGCCAGCAGCCTTACTACAGGGCCGATTGGGTCCTACGAGCAGTACTTC.

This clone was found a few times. The CDR3 reads CASSLDGRSGANVLTF. The CDR3 DNA sequence: TGTGCCAGCAGCTTAGATGGGCGCTCTGGGGCCAACGTCCTGACTTTC. This rearrangement joins TRBV11-2 to TRBJ2-6; no clear D. The CDR3 has 16 residues. V dropped 0 bases and J dropped 0 bases, with 6 bases sitting between them. Germline CDR1 reads SGHAT; CDR2 reads FQNNGV. The whole variable domain, filled in from reference TRBV11-2 and TRBJ2-6, reads EAGVAQSPRYKIIEKRQSVAFWCNPISGHATLYWYQQILGQGPKLLIQFQNNGVVDDSQLPKDRFSAERLKGVDSTLKIQPAKLEDSAVYLCASSLDGRSGANVLTFGAGSRLTVL.

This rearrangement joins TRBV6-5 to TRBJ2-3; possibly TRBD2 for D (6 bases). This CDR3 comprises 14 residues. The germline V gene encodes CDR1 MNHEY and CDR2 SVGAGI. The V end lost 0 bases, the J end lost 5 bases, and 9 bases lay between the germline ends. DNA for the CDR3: TGTGCCAGCAGTTACTCTACCGGGGGAGATACGCAGTATTTT. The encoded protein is CASSYSTGGDTQYF.

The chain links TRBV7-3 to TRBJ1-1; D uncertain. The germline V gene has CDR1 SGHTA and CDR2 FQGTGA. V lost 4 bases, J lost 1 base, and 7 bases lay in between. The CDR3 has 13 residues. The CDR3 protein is CASSSGSNTEAFF. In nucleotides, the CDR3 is TGTGCCAGCAGCTCCGGGTCGAACACTGAAGCTTTCTTT. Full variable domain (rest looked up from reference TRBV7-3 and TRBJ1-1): GAGVSQTPSNKVTEKGKYVELRCDPISGHTALYWYRQSLGQGPEFLIYFQGTGAADDSGLPNDRFFAVRPEGSVSTLKIQRTERGDSAVYLCASSSGSNTEAFFGQGTRLTVV.

CDR3 sequence (DNA): TGCGCCAGCAGCCAAGATCTTGCCCGCGACGGGGAGCTGTTTTTT. Its protein is CASSQDLARDGELFF. The rearrangement joins TRBV4-3 to TRBJ2-2; D remains unclear. The CDR3 contains 15 residues. The germline V and J ends were trimmed by 0 bases and 7 bases, with 12 bases remaining between them. Germline V lookup: CDR1 LGHNA, CDR2 YSLEER.

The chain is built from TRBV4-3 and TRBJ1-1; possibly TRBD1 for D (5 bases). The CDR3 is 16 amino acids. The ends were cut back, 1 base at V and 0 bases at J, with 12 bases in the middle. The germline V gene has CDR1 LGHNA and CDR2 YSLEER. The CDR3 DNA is TGCGCCAGCAGCCAAGGGGTGCGGGGGGTGAACACTGAAGCTTTCTTT. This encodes CASSQGVRGVNTEAFF.

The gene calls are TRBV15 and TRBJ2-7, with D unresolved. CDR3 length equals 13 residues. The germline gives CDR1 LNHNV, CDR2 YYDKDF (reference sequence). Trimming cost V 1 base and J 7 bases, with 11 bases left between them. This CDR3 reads CATSRVKETEQYF. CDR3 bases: TGTGCCACCAGCAGAGTTAAAGAGACTGAGCAGTACTTC.

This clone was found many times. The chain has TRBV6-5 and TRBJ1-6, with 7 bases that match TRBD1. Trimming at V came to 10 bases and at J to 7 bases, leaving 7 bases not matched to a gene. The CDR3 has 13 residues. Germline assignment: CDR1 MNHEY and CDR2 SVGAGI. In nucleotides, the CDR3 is TGTGCCACCCTGGGACAGACAAATTCACCCCTCCACTTT. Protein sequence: CATLGQTNSPLHF.

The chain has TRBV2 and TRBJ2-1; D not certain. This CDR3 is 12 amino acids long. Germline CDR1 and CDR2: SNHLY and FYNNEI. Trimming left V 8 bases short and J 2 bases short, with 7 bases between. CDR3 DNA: TGTGCCAGCGTTCCTACCTACAATGAGCAGTTCTTC. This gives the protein CASVPTYNEQFF.

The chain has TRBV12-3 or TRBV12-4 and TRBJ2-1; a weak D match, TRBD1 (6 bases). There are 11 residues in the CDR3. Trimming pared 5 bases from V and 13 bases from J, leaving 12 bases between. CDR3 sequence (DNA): TGTGCCAGCAGTCTCACAGGGTACCAGTTCTTC. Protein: CASSLTGYQFF.

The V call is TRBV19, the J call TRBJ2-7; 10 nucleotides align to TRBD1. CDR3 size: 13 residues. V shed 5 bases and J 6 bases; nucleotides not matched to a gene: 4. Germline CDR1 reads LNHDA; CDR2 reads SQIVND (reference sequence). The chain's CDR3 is CASSRQGAAEQYF. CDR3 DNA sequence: TGTGCCAGTAGTCGACAGGGGGCGGCCGAGCAGTACTTC.

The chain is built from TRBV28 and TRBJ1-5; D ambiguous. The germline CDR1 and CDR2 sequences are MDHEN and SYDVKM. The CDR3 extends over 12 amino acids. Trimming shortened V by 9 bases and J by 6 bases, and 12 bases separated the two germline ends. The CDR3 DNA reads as TGTGCCAGTCGTCCACCTAGTCAGCCCCAGCATTTT. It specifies CASRPPSQPQHF.

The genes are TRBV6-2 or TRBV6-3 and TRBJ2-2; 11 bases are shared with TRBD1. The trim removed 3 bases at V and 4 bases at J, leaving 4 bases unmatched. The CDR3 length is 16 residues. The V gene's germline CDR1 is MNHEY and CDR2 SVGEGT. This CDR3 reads CASSYRTGGGTGELFF. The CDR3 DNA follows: TGTGCCAGCAGTTATCGGACAGGGGGCGGCACCGGGGAGCTGTTTTTT.

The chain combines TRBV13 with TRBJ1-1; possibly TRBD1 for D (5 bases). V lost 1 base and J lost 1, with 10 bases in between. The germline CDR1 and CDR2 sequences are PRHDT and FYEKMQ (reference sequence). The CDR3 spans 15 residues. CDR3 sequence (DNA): TGTGCCAGCAGCTTAGTAAGGGGCACGAACACTGAAGCTTTCTTT. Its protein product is CASSLVRGTNTEAFF.

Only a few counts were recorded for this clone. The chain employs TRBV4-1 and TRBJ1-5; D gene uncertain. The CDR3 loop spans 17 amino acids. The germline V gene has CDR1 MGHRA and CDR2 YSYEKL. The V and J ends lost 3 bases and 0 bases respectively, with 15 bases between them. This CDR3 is CASSQGVAGISNQPQHF. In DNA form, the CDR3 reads TGCGCCAGCAGCCAGGGAGTGGCAGGTATTAGCAATCAGCCCCAGCATTTT.

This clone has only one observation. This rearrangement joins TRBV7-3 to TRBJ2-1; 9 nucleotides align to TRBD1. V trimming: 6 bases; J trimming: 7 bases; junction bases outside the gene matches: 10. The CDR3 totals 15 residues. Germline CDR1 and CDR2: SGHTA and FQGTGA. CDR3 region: CASSSPPGQGNEQFF. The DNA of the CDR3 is TGTGCCAGCAGTTCCCCACCGGGACAGGGTAATGAGCAGTTCTTC.

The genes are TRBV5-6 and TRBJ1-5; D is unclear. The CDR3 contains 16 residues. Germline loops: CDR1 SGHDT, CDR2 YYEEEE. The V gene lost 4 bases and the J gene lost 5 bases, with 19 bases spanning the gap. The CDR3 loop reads CASSPGSGSVHQPQHF. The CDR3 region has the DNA TGTGCCAGCAGCCCCGGTAGCGGGTCGGTCCATCAGCCCCAGCATTTT.

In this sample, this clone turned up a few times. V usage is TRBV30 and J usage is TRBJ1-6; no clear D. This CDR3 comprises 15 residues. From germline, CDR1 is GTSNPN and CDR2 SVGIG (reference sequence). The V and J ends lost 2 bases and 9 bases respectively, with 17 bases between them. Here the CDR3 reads CAWSTWRVGSSPLHF. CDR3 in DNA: TGTGCCTGGAGTACGTGGCGGGTCGGATCTTCACCCCTCCACTTT.